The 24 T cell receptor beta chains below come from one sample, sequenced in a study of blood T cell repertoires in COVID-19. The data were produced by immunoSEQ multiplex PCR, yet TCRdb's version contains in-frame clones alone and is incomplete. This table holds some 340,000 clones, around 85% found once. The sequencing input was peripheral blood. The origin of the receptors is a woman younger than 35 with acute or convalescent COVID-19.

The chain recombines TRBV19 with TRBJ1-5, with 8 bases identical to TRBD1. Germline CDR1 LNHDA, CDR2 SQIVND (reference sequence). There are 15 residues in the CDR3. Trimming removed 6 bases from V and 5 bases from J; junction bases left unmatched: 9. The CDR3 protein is CASSQTGGVYQPQHF. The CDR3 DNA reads TGTGCCAGTAGCCAAACAGGGGGAGTATATCAGCCCCAGCATTTT.

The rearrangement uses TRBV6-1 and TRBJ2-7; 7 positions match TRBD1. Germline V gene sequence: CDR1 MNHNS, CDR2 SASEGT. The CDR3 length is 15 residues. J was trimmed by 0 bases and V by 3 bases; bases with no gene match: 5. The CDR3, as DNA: TGTGCCAGCAGTGAGGACAGGACCCTCTCCTACGAGCAGTACTTC. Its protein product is CASSEDRTLSYEQYF.

In DNA, the CDR3 is TGCGCCAGCAGGCCGGGACAGGGGGCACGGGGCTACACCTTC. Translating gives CASRPGQGARGYTF. The J gene is TRBJ1-2, the V gene TRBV23-1, with 12 nucleotides matching TRBD1. TRBV23-1 is placed among ORFs of uncertain function. The junction had 7 bases not matched to a gene; V was cut back by 6 bases and J by 8 bases. The length of the CDR3 is 14 residues.

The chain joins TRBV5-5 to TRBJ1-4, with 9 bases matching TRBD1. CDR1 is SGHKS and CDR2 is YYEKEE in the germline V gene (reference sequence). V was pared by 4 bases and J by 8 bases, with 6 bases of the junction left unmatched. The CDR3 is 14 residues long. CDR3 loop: CASSDTGTGEKLFF. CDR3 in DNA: TGTGCCAGCAGCGACACCGGGACAGGGGAAAAACTGTTTTTT.

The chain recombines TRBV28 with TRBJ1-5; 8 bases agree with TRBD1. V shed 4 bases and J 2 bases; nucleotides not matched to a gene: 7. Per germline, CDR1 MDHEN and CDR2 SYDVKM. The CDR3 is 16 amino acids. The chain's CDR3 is CASSSEDRGGNQPQHF. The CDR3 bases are TGTGCCAGCAGTTCGGAAGACAGGGGAGGCAATCAGCCCCAGCATTTT.

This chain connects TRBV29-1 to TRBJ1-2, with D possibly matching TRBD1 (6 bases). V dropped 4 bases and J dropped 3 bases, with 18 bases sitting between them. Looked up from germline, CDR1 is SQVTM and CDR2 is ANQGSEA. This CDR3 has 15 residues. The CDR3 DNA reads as TGCAGCGTTGTAGGCCGGGGGGCGGCCTACTATGGCTACACCTTC. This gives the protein CSVVGRGAAYYGYTF. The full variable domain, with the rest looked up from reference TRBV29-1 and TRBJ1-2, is SAVISQKPSRDICQRGTSLTIQCQVDSQVTMMFWYRQQPGQSLTLIATANQGSEATYESGFVIDKFPISRPNLTFSTLTVSNMSPEDSSIYLCSVVGRGAAYYGYTFGSGTRLTVV.

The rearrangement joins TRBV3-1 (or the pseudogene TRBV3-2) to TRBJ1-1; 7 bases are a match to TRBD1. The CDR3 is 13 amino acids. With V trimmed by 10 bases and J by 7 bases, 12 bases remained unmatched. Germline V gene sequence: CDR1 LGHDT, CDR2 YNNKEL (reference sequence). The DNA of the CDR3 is TGTGCCACCTACAAGACCGGGACAGTTGAAGCTTTCTTT. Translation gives CATYKTGTVEAFF.

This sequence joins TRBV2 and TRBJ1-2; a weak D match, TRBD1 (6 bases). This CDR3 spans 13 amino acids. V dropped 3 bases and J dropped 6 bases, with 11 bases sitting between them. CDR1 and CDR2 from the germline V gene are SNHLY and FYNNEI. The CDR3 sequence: CASSEARGDGYTF. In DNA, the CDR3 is TGTGCCAGCAGTGAGGCCAGGGGAGATGGCTACACCTTC.

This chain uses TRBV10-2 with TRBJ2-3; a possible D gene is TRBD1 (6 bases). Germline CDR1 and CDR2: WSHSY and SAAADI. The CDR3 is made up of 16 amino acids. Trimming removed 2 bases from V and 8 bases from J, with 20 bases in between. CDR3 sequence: CASSENTGPAQATQYF. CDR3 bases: TGCGCCAGCAGTGAGAACACAGGGCCGGCACAAGCTACGCAGTATTTT.

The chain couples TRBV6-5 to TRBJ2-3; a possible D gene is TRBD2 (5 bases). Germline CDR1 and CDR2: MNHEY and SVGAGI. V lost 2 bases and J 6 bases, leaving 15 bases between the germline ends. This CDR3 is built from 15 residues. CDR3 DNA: TGTGCCAGCAGTTACGAGGCCCGGTCGGGGGATACGCAGTATTTT. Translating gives CASSYEARSGDTQYF.

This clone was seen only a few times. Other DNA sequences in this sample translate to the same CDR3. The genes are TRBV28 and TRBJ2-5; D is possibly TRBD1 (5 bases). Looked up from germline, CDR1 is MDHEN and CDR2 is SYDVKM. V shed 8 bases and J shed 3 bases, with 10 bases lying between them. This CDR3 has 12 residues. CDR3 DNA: TGTGCCAGCGGGGCAGGCAAAGAGACCCAGTACTTC. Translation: CASGAGKETQYF.

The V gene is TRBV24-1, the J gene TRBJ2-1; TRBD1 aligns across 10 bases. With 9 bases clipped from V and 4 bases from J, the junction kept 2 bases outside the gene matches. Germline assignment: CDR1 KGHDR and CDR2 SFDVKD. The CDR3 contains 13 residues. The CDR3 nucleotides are TGTGCCACCGCGGGACAGGGGTACAATGAGCAGTTCTTC. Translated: CATAGQGYNEQFF.

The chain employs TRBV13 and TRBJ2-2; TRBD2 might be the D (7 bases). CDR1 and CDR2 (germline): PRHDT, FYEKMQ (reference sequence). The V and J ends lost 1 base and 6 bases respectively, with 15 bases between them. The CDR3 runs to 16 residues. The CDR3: CASSLVRGLMAGELFF. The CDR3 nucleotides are TGTGCCAGCAGCTTAGTGCGGGGGCTGATGGCCGGGGAGCTGTTTTTT.

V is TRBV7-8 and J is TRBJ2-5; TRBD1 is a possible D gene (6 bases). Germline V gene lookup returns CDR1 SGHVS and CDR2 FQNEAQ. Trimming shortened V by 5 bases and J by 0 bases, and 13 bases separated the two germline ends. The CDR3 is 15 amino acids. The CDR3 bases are TGTGCCAGCAGCCCCGGGACACTAGACCAAGAGACCCAGTACTTC. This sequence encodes CASSPGTLDQETQYF.

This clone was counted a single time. The CDR3 nucleotides are TGCGCCAGCAGCCCCCAGGGAATTCATCAGCCCCAGCATTTT. Translation gives CASSPQGIHQPQHF. The chain employs TRBV5-1 and TRBJ1-5; possibly TRBD1 for D (5 bases). CDR1 is SGHRS and CDR2 is YFSETQ in the germline V gene. V was trimmed by 4 bases and J by 5 bases, leaving 13 bases between them. There are 14 residues in the CDR3.

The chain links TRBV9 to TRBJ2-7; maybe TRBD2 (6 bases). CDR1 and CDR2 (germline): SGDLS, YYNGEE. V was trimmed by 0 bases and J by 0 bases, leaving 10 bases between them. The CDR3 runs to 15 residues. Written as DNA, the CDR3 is TGTGCCAGCAGCGTAGACGGGGGACCCTCCTACGAGCAGTACTTC. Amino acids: CASSVDGGPSYEQYF.

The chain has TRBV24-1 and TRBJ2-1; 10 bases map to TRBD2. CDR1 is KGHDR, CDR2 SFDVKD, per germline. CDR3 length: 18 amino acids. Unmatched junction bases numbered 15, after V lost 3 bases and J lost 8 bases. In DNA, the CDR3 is TGTGCCACCAGTGATCCCGCGCCCGGCCGGAGCGGGAGGGATGAGCAGTTCTTC. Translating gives CATSDPAPGRSGRDEQFF.

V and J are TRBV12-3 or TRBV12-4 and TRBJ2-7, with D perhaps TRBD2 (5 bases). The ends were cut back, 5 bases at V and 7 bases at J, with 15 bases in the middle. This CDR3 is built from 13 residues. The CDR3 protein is CASSPLVWEEQYF. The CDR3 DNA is TGTGCCAGCAGTCCCTTAGTGTGGGAGGAGCAGTACTTC.

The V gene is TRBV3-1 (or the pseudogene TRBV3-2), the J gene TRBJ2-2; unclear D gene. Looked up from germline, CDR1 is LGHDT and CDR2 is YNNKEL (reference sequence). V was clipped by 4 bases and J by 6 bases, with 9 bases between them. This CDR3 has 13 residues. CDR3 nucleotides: TGTGCCAGCAGCCTCGGTTGGTCCGGGGAGCTGTTTTTT. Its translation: CASSLGWSGELFF.

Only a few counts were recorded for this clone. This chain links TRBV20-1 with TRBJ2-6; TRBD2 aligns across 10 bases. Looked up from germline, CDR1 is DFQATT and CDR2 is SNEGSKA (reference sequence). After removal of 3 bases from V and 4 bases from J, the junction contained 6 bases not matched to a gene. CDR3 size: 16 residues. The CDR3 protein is CSASASGSSGANVLTF. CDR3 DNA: TGCAGTGCTAGTGCTAGCGGGAGCTCCGGGGCCAACGTCCTGACTTTC.

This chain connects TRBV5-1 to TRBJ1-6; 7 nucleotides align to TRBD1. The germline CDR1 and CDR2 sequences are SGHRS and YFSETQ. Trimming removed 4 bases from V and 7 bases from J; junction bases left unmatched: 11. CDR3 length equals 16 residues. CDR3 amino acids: CASSPCAGQINSPLHF. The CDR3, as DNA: TGCGCCAGCAGCCCCTGCGCGGGACAGATAAATTCACCCCTCCACTTT.

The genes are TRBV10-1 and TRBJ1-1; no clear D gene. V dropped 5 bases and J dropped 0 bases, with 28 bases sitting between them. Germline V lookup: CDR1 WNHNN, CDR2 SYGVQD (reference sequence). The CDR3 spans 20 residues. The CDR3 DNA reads TGCGCCAGCAGTCCCATTAAGACGCCAGACGGTTGGAGAATGAACACTGAAGCTTTCTTT. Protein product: CASSPIKTPDGWRMNTEAFF.

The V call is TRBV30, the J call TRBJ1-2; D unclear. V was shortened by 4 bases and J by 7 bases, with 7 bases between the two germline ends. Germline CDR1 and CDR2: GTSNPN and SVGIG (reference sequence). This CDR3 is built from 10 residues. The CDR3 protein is CAWIGSGYTF. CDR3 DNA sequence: TGTGCCTGGATCGGGAGTGGCTACACCTTC.

DNA for the CDR3: TGTGCCAGTAGTACCCAGGTCCTGGAAGAAAAACTGTTTTTT. Protein: CASSTQVLEEKLFF. The V and J genes are TRBV19 and TRBJ1-4; D unclear. CDR1 and CDR2 (germline): LNHDA, SQIVND (reference sequence). Trimming stripped 4 bases from V and 8 bases from J, with 14 bases between. The CDR3 extends over 14 amino acids.